The 23 T cell receptor beta chains below come from one sample, sequenced in a study of T cells in Graves' hyperthyroidism and ophthalmopathy. What was amplified from RNA transcripts were TCR beta CDR3 regions. Primed by the HTBI set, a first-round RT-PCR was run on the TCR CDR3. MiXCR, applied by TCRdb to the multiplex PCR reads, yields one record per CDR3 protein. The sample lists hundreds of thousands of distinct CDR3 sequences, under 30% occurring once. Specimen: blood. The receptors come from a man aged 35 to 55 with Graves' hyperthyroidism that later progressed to Graves' ophthalmopathy.

The V and J genes are TRBV20-1 and TRBJ2-5; D is possibly TRBD2 (5 bases). Germline V gene data show CDR1 as DFQATT and CDR2 as SNEGSKA (reference sequence). The CDR3 is 12 amino acids. Trimming stripped 6 bases from V and 4 bases from J, with 12 bases between. CDR3 protein: CSAIGEIETQYF. The CDR3 region has the DNA TGCAGTGCAATCGGGGAGATAGAGACCCAGTACTTC.

The table lists this clonotype with many counts. The genes are TRBV19 and TRBJ2-5; maybe TRBD2 (5 bases). The CDR3 spans 14 residues. V lost 3 bases to trimming and J lost 0 bases, with 8 bases between them. Germline-derived CDR1 and CDR2 are LNHDA and SQIVND (reference sequence). The CDR3, as DNA: TGTGCCAGTAGTATTCGAGCGGACCAAGAGACCCAGTACTTC. It yields the protein CASSIRADQETQYF.

This clonotype has only a few counts. The V call is TRBV6-5, the J call TRBJ1-3; 8 bases map to TRBD1. The V and J ends lost 6 bases and 1 base, in that order; junction bases with no gene match: 20. The V gene's germline CDR1 is MNHEY and CDR2 SVGAGI. The CDR3 sequence is 20 residues long. The CDR3 sequence is CASRYQGGQVFLESGNTIYF. CDR3 bases: TGTGCCAGCAGGTATCAAGGGGGACAGGTTTTTTTGGAGTCTGGAAACACCATATATTTT.

This clonotype occurred many times. The rearrangement links TRBV12-3 or TRBV12-4 to TRBJ2-7; TRBD1 aligns across 8 bases. The ends lost 5 bases at V and 8 bases at J; junction bases unmatched: 17. The CDR3 contains 16 residues. In nucleotides, the CDR3 is TGTGCCAGCAGTCCCGGGACAGGCCTTCTCTCTGAGAAGCAGTACTTC. It codes for CASSPGTGLLSEKQYF.

This clonotype has at least ten counts. This chain uses TRBV6-5 with TRBJ2-7; TRBD2 agrees at 7 bases. The germline CDR1 and CDR2 sequences are MNHEY and SVGAGI. V was clipped by 7 bases and J by 2 bases; unmatched bases: 11. There are 15 residues in the CDR3. DNA for the CDR3: TGTGCCAGCAAAAACGCGGGAGACGGTACCTACGAGCAGTACTTC. Its protein is CASKNAGDGTYEQYF.

This chain connects TRBV12-3 or TRBV12-4 to TRBJ2-7, with 7 bases that match TRBD2. The CDR3 is 17 amino acids. The ends lost 7 bases at V and 3 bases at J; junction bases unmatched: 18. The CDR3 protein is CASISGPTGGLLYEQYF. CDR3 bases: TGTGCCAGCATCTCCGGACCGACGGGAGGACTCCTCTACGAGCAGTACTTC.

The CDR3 DNA follows: TGTGCCAGCAGCTTAGCGCGCGTCTTGCTTGAGACCCAGTACTTC. Its translation: CASSLARVLLETQYF. V and J are TRBV7-8 and TRBJ2-5; D not certain. The V and J ends lost 0 bases and 5 bases respectively, with 13 bases between them. Germline V gene lookup returns CDR1 SGHVS and CDR2 FQNEAQ. The CDR3 runs 15 residues.

The sample holds many counts of this clonotype. V is TRBV11-2 and J is TRBJ2-7, with 7 bases identical to TRBD1. J lost 3 bases, V lost 3 bases, and 8 bases had no gene match. This CDR3 has 15 amino acids. The germline CDR1 and CDR2 sequences are SGHAT and FQNNGV. The CDR3 loop is CASSFPGQTIYEQYF. CDR3 bases: TGTGCCAGCAGCTTTCCGGGACAGACTATCTACGAGCAGTACTTC. The variable domain in full, completed from reference TRBV11-2 and TRBJ2-7, reads EAGVAQSPRYKIIEKRQSVAFWCNPISGHATLYWYQQILGQGPKLLIQFQNNGVVDDSQLPKDRFSAERLKGVDSTLKIQPAKLEDSAVYLCASSFPGQTIYEQYFGPGTRLTVT.

The chain links TRBV20-1 to TRBJ1-2; 8 bases line up with TRBD1. CDR1 DFQATT and CDR2 SNEGSKA come from the germline V gene (reference sequence). The V segment lost 5 bases and the J segment 7 bases; nucleotides outside the gene matches: 15. This CDR3 has 15 residues. The CDR3 bases are TGCAGTGCTCAGCCTTATGGACAGGGAATGGGTGGCTACACCTTC. This translates into CSAQPYGQGMGGYTF.

This clonotype was counted many times. This chain connects TRBV20-1 to TRBJ2-7, with TRBD1 matching over 11 bases. J was trimmed by 4 bases and V by 2 bases; bases with no gene match: 7. Germline lookup yields CDR1 DFQATT and CDR2 SNEGSKA (reference sequence). This CDR3 is built from 15 residues. The CDR3, as DNA: TGCAGTGCTAGAACTCTAGGACAGGGGGCTTACGAGCAGTACTTC. Its protein product is CSARTLGQGAYEQYF.

This clonotype was picked up many times. The J gene is TRBJ1-1, the V gene TRBV6-1; D unclear. The V gene lost 7 bases and the J gene lost 1 base, with 19 bases spanning the gap. In germline, CDR1 is MNHNS, CDR2 SASEGT. This CDR3 is 16 amino acids long. The CDR3 protein is CASTHAKRVSNTEAFF. Here the CDR3 DNA reads TGTGCCAGCACACACGCCAAGCGGGTTTCGAACACTGAAGCTTTCTTT.

The sample holds many counts of this clonotype. The chain links TRBV12-3 or TRBV12-4 to TRBJ1-3, with TRBD1 matching over 8 bases. This CDR3 spans 15 amino acids. J gave up 0 bases and V 8 bases, and 6 bases lay outside the gene matches. CDR3 sequence: CASAHDRGSGNTIYF. CDR3 sequence (DNA): TGTGCCAGCGCACACGACAGGGGCTCTGGAAACACCATATATTTT.

At least ten counts were recorded for this clonotype. A junction end diverges from the germline sequence, so it may reflect a read error. The chain joins TRBV25-1 to TRBJ2-5; 12 bases align to TRBD2. Germline V gene data show CDR1 as MGHDK and CDR2 as SYGVNS. The CDR3 spans 16 residues. Here the CDR3 reads CASSPWTSGTWETQYF. The CDR3 DNA follows: TGTGCCAGCAGTCCGTGGACTAGCGGGACTTGGGAGACTCAGTACTTC.

The chain combines TRBV6-2 or TRBV6-3 with TRBJ1-1; D possibly corresponds to TRBD1 (6 bases). Germline CDR1 MNHEY, CDR2 SVGEGT. V lost 6 bases to trimming and J lost 0 bases, with 11 bases between them. This CDR3 comprises 14 residues. This CDR3 is CASRTDRLNTEAFF. CDR3 DNA sequence: TGTGCCAGCAGGACCGACAGGCTGAACACTGAAGCTTTCTTT.

This clonotype showed up just once. This chain joins TRBV28 and TRBJ1-2; 7 bases are shared with TRBD1. The V and J ends lost 3 bases and 6 bases, in that order; junction bases with no gene match: 4. This CDR3 has 13 amino acids. The germline gives CDR1 MDHEN, CDR2 SYDVKM. The CDR3 nucleotides read TGTGCCAGCAGTTTTCGGGACAGCGATGGCTACACCTTC. As protein: CASSFRDSDGYTF.

V is TRBV20-1 and J is TRBJ2-7, with D unresolved. This CDR3 spans 13 amino acids. V lost 0 bases to trimming and J lost 4 bases, with 10 bases between them. The germline V gene has CDR1 DFQATT and CDR2 SNEGSKA (reference sequence). This CDR3 is CSARDFTGYEQYF. CDR3 coding DNA: TGCAGTGCTAGAGATTTCACTGGATACGAGCAGTACTTC.

This rearrangement joins TRBV6-1 to TRBJ1-5; possibly TRBD1 for D (6 bases). The length of the CDR3 is 14 residues. Trimming took 6 bases from V and 3 from J, leaving 12 bases between them. Germline assignment: CDR1 MNHNS and CDR2 SASEGT. The CDR3 nucleotides are TGTGCCAGCAGAGCGGACAGATTCAATCAGCCCCAGCATTTT. It specifies CASRADRFNQPQHF.

This clonotype was counted ten times or more. The V gene is TRBV10-2, the J gene TRBJ1-1; D is perhaps TRBD1 (5 bases). Germline V CDR1 and CDR2: WSHSY, SAAADI. The ends were cut back, 6 bases at V and 1 base at J, with 12 bases in the middle. The CDR3 loop spans 14 amino acids. The CDR3: CASSYAQANTEAFF. The CDR3 bases are TGCGCCAGCAGCTATGCACAGGCGAACACTGAAGCTTTCTTT.

This chain joins TRBV25-1 and TRBJ2-7; TRBD1 aligns across 7 bases. The ends lost 4 bases at V and 0 bases at J; junction bases unmatched: 3. The CDR3 contains 14 residues. From germline, CDR1 is MGHDK and CDR2 SYGVNS. The CDR3 is CASSGQGFSYEQYF. In nucleotides, the CDR3 is TGTGCCAGCAGTGGACAGGGTTTCTCCTACGAGCAGTACTTC.

As regards this clonotype: A read error may explain this, as a much larger clone is one base away. Since the CDR3 does not end with the conserved phenylalanine or tryptophan, this likely comes from a read error. The chain joins TRBV9 to TRBJ1-5; unclear D gene. The CDR3 sequence is 15 residues long. V gave up 0 bases and J gave up 5 bases, with 12 bases separating them. The germline CDR1 and CDR2 sequences are SGDLS and YYNGEE. The DNA for the CDR3 is TGTGCCAGCAGCGTAGGGACCCTTGGAGATCAGCCCCAGCATTTG. Amino acids: CASSVGTLGDQPQHL.

This clonotype occurred many times. The rearrangement joins TRBV7-2 to TRBJ1-5; 8 bases fit TRBD1. Germline CDR1 reads SGHTA; CDR2 reads FQGNSA. V was clipped by 4 bases and J by 2 bases; unmatched bases: 4. This CDR3 spans 15 amino acids. CDR3 in amino acids: CASSSRGQGNQPQHF. The CDR3 bases are TGTGCCAGCAGCTCCAGGGGGCAAGGCAATCAGCCCCAGCATTTT.

This clonotype appeared many times. The chain carries TRBV6-1 and TRBJ2-7; either TRBD1 or TRBD2 may fit D (6 bases each). Germline-derived CDR1 and CDR2 are MNHNS and SASEGT. Trimming took 5 bases from V and 3 from J, leaving 14 bases between them. This CDR3 has 14 residues. CDR3 nucleotide sequence: TGTGCCAGCAGTCCTATCGGAGGGGGCTACGAGCAGTACTTC. Translating gives CASSPIGGGYEQYF.

This clonotype has a count of ten or more. The V call is TRBV7-9, the J call TRBJ2-7; 7 bases agree with TRBD2. The CDR3 has 13 residues. Trimming removed 7 bases from V and 4 bases from J; junction bases left unmatched: 7. CDR1 SEHNR and CDR2 FQNEAQ come from the germline V gene (reference sequence). This chain's CDR3 is CASTGAGPYEQYF. Written as DNA, the CDR3 is TGTGCCAGCACTGGAGCGGGACCTTACGAGCAGTACTTC.